This T cell receptor beta chain emerged from a study of regulatory T cells in long-lasting Graves disease. Regarding the study as a whole: Persistent Graves' patients showed reduced TCR diversity versus newly diagnosed patients. Segments TRBV28, TRBJ1-2 and TRBJ2-5 showed preferential usage in persistent disease.

As to time point: persistent/refractory GD, antithyroid drugs over 5 years with positive TRAb. PBMCs were the source of the RNA used for TCR sequencing. It was an endocrinology department in Xi'an, China, that provided the patients. CDR3 regions were amplified by Arm-PCR using iRepertoire HTBI primers to build TCR beta libraries. TCRdb passed the multiplex PCR reads through MiXCR, listing each CDR3 protein once. This table has roughly 400,000 distinct CDR3 sequences, 20% to 25% appearing once. There are 15 residues in the CDR3. From germline, CDR1 is MGHRA and CDR2 YSYEKL. Trimming removed 2 bases from V and 2 bases from J, with 9 bases in between. In the case of this clonotype: The antigen remains unidentified.

The sequencing here drew on peripheral blood mononuclear cells (PBMCs), taken when the disease was refractory, from a patient treated with antithyroid drugs. The clonotype comes from a female donor with Graves disease. The rearrangement links TRBV4-1 to TRBJ2-2; D unclear. CDR3: CASSQMIPNTGELFF. In DNA form, the CDR3 reads TGCGCCAGCAGCCAAATGATCCCTAACACCGGGGAGCTGTTTTTT.